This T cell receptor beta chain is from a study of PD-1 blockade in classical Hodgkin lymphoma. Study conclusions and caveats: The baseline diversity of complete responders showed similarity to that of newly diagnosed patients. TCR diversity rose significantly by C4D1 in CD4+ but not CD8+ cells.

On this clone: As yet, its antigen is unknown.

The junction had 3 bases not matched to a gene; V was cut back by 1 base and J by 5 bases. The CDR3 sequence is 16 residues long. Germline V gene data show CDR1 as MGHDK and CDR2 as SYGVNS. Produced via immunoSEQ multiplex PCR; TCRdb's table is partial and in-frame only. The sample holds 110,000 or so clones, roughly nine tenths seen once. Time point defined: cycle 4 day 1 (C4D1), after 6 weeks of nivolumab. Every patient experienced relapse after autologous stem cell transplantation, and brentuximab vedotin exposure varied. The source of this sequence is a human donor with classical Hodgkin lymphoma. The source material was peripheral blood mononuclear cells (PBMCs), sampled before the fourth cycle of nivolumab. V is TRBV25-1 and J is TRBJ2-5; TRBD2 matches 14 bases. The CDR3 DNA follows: TGTGCCAGCAGTGAATGGGGGACTAGCGGGAGCGAGACCCAGTACTTC. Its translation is CASSEWGTSGSETQYF.